These T cell receptor beta chains were read from a single sample in a study of cytomegalovirus exposure and HLA in healthy donors. Profiled with immunoSEQ multiplex PCR; TCRdb holds only in-frame clones, not every one. The sample contains 100,000 to 150,000 clones, around four fifths of which appear only once. Sample: PBMCs. These receptor sequences come from a male donor in good health and CMV-seronegative. The CDR3 runs from the conserved cysteine through the conserved F or W. D genes are given only for firm matches. Only some rows state a clone size, as once, few, many or a class for expanded clones.

- | TRBJ2-1 | - | TRBV14 | CASSQGQKKQFF
- | TRBJ2-5 | TRBD2 | TRBV6-5 | CATRPQAGVQETQYF
- | TRBJ1-1 | - | TRBV5-1 | CASSLGWAPNTEAFF
- | TRBJ1-1 | - | TRBV6-5 | CASSSWTENTEAFF
- | TRBJ1-2 | - | TRBV2 | CASTRVPNYGYTF
- | TRBJ1-2 | - | TRBV29-1 | CSVELVTGYTF
- | TRBJ1-1 | TRBD1 | TRBV7-9 | CASSLPGQENTEAFF
- | TRBJ1-6 | - | TRBV5-6 | CASSLSSPIIHPLHF
- | TRBJ1-6 | - | TRBV19 | CACSMRAKAYNSPLHF
- | TRBJ1-3 | TRBD1 | TRBV19 | CASVPDRALSTTIYF
- | TRBJ2-7 | - | TRBV5-1 | CASSVNRGGYEQYF
- | TRBJ2-7 | TRBD1 | TRBV7-2 | CASSGTGRNEQYF
- | TRBJ2-1 | TRBD2 | TRBV5-6 | CASSLGTSGRSYNEQFF
- | TRBJ1-5 | - | TRBV28 | CASMLPGAANQPQHF
- | TRBJ2-7 | - | TRBV11-2 | CASSLGVGTEQYF
- | TRBJ2-1 | TRBD2 | TRBV5-1 | CASREAGGTGNEQFF
- | TRBJ2-5 | - | TRBV7-2 | CASSLAQGTPEETQYF
few | TRBJ1-2 | TRBD1 | TRBV7-8 | CASSLVDRGGYGYTF
- | TRBJ2-1 | TRBD2 | TRBV27 | CASRRTSGRTYNEQFF
- | TRBJ2-7 | TRBD1 | TRBV30 | CAWSPTGAEQYF
- | TRBJ2-3 | TRBD2 | TRBV29-1 | CSVEGGGGVTQYF
few | TRBJ2-1 | - | TRBV7-3 | CASSSQGNEQFF
- | TRBJ1-2 | TRBD1 | TRBV9 | CASSAKKSGTGGRHYGYTF
once | TRBJ2-4 | TRBD2 | TRBV10-3 | CAISETGGGFGNIQYF